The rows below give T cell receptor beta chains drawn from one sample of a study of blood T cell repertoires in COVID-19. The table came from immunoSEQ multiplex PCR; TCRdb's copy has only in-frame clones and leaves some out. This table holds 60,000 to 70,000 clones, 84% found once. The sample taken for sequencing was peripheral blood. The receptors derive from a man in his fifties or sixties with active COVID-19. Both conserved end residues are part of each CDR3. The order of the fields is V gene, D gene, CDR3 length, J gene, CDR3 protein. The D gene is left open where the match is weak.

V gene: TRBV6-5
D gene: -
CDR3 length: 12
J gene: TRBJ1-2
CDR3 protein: CASSNESGGYTF

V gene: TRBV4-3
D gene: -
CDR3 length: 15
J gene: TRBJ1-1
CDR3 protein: CASSPPGAGNTEAFF

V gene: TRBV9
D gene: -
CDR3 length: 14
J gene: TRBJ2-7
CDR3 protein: CASSVGGGPYEQYF

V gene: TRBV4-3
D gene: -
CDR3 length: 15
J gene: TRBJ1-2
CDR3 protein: CASSQNRNWNYGYTF

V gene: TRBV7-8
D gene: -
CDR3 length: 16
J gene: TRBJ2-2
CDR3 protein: CASSLAVGLITGELFF

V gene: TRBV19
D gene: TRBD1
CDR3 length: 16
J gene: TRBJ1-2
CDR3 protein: CASSIRTGSIGYGYTF

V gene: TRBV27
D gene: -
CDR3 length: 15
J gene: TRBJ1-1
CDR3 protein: CASSLSAPEVTEAFF

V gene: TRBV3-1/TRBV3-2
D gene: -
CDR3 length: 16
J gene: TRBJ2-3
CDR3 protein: CASSQEVALNTDTQYF

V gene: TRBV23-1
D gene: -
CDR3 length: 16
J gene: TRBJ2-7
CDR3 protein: CASSPWGLRIDYEQYF

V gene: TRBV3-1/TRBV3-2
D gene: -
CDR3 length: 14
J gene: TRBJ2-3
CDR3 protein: CASSQDLAGHTQYF

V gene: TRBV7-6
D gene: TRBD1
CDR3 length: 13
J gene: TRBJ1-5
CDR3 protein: CASSLGQGQPQHF

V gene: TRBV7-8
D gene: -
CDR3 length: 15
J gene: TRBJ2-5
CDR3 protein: CASSSPRDTQETQYF

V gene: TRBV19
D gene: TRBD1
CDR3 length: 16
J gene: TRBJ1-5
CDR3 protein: CASSRTGTANNQPQHF

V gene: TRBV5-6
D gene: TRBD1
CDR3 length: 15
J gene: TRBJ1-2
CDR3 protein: CASSSRDSYLYGYTF

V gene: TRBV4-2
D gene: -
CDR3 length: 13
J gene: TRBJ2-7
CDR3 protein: CASSLGTAYEQYF

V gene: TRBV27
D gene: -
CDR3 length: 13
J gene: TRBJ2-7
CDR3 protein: CASSPRGSYEQYF

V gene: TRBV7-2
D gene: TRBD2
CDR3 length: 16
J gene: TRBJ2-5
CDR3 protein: CASSLPLLADQETQYF

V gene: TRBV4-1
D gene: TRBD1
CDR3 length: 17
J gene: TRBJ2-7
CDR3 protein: CASSQDHPDRSSYEQYF

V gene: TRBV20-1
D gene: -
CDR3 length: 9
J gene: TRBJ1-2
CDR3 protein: CSAARSYTF

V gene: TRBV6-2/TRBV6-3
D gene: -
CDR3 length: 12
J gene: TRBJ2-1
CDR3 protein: CASSYPWTEQFF

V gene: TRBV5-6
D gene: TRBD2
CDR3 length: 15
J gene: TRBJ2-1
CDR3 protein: CASSLRLAGANEQFF

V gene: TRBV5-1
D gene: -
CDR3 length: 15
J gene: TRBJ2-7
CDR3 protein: CASSLNVQGSYEQYF

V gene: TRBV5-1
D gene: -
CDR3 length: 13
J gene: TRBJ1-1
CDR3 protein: CASSFGANTEAFF

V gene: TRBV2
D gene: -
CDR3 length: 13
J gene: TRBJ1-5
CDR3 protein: CASTGQTNQPQHF

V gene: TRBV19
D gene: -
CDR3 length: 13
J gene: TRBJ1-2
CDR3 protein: CASSIGVLYGYTF

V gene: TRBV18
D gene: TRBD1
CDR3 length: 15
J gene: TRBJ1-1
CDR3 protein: CASSAKTGENTEAFF

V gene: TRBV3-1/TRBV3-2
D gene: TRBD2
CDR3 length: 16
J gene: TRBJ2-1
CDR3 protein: CASSQDQRGFRNEQFF

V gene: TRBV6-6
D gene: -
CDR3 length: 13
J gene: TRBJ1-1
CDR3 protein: CASSFTRNTEAFF

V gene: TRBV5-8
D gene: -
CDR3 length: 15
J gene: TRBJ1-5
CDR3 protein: CASSLSPESNQPQHF

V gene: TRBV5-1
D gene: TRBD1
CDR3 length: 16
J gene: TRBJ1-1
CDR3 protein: CASIQGQGGKNTEAFF

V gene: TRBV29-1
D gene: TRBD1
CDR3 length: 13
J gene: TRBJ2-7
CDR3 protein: CSVFRDRVGEQYF

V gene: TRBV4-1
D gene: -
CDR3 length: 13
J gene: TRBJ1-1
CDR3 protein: CASSQGLLVKAFF

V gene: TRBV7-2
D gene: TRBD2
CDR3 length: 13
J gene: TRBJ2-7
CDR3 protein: CASTIGGRYEQYF

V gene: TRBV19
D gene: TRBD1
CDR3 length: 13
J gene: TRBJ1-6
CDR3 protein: CASSDRVDSPLHF

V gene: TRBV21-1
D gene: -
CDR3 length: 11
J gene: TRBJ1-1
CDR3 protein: CASSRTDEAFF

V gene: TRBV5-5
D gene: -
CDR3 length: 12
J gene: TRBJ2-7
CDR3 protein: CASSRELREQYF

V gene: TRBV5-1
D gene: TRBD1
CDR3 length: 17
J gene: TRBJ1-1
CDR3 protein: CASSLDGQGSMNTEAFF

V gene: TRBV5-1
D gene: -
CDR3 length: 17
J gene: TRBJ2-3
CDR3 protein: CASSLWTTQTSTDTQYF

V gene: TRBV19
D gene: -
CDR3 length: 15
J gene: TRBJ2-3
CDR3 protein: CASSIQGPRADTQYF

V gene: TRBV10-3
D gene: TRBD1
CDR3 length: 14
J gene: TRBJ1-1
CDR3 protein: CAISGQALGAEAFF

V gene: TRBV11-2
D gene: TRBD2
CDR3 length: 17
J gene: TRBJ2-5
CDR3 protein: CASSLGALAGGQETQYF

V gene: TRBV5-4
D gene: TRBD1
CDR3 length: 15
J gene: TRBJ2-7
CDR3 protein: CASSLGDRGQREQYF

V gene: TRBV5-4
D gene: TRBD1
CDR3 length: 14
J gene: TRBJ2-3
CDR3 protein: CASSLAEGADTQYF

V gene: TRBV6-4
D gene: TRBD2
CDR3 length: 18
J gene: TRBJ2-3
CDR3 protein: CASTGLAGVSWSTDTQYF

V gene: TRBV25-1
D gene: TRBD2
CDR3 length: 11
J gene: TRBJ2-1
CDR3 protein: CASSPGGEQFF

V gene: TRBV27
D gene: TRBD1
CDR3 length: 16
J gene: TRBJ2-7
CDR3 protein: CASSSPAGTGAYEQYF

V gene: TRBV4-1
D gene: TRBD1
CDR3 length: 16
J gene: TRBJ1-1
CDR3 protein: CASSLGQGRGRAEAFF

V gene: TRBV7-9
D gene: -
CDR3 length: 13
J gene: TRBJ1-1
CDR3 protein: CASSSQENTEAFF

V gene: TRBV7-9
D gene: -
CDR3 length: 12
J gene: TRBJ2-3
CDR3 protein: CASSPEIDTQYF

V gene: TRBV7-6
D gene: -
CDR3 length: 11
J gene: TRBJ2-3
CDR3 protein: CGWGDGDTQYF

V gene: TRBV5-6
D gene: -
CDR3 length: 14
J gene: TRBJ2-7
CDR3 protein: CAAWGLALSYEQYF

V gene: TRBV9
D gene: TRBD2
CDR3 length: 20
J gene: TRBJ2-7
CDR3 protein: CASSASPGTSGGVLAYEQYF

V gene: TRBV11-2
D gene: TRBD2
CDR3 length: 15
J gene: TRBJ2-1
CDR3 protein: CASSQRSGRYNEQFF

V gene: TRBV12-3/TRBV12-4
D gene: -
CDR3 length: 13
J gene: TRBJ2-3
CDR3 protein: CASSLGLVDTQYF

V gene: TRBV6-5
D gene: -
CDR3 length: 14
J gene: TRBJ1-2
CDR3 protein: CASSFAEGDYGYTF

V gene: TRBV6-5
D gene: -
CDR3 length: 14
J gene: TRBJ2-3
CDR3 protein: CASRPGRNTDTQYF